This is a list of T cell receptor beta chains from one sample in a study of blood T cells in healthy people across ages. One entry per CDR3 protein results from TCRdb running MiXCR on the 5' RACE reads. The table lists around 2 million distinct CDR3 sequences, roughly two fifths of them singletons. Sequencing was done on a sample of blood. These TCRs come from a human donor in good health. The CDR3 runs from the conserved cysteine through the conserved F or W. Each record gives: J gene, V gene, D gene, clone size, CDR3 DNA, CDR3 protein. A D gene is named only where the DNA matches it firmly. For some rows the clone size is stated as once, few or many, or as a class when expanded; others skip it.

j_gene: TRBJ1-2; v_gene: TRBV29-1; d_gene: NA; abundance: NA; CDR3nt: TGCAGCGTTGAAGATAATGGGGCCTATGGCTACACCTTC; CDR3aa: CSVEDNGAYGYTF
j_gene: TRBJ2-7; v_gene: TRBV24-1; d_gene: TRBD2; abundance: NA; CDR3nt: TGTGCCACCAGTGGCCCGGGACTAGCGGCCTACAATGAGCAGTACTTC; CDR3aa: CATSGPGLAAYNEQYF
j_gene: TRBJ1-2; v_gene: TRBV11-2; d_gene: TRBD1; abundance: NA; CDR3nt: TGTGCCAGCAATTGGTCTGGGGCGGACAGGGGAAACTATGGCTACACCTTC; CDR3aa: CASNWSGADRGNYGYTF
j_gene: TRBJ1-4; v_gene: TRBV6-1; d_gene: NA; abundance: NA; CDR3nt: TGTACCAGCAGTGGAGTACTTAATGAAAAACTGTTTTTT; CDR3aa: CTSSGVLNEKLFF
j_gene: TRBJ1-2; v_gene: TRBV20-1; d_gene: NA; abundance: NA; CDR3nt: TGCAGCGCGAGTACAGAAACTAACTATGGCTACACCTTC; CDR3aa: CSASTETNYGYTF
j_gene: TRBJ1-5; v_gene: TRBV7-2; d_gene: NA; abundance: NA; CDR3nt: TGTGCCAGCAGCTCCCGCTCCGGGGGGGACACTCAGCCCCAGCATTTT; CDR3aa: CASSSRSGGDTQPQHF
j_gene: TRBJ1-4; v_gene: TRBV4-3; d_gene: TRBD1; abundance: once; CDR3nt: TGCGCCAGCAGCCAAGATGGGACAGGGGGCGGTGGAAGGGAAAAACTGTTTTTT; CDR3aa: CASSQDGTGGGGREKLFF
j_gene: TRBJ2-5; v_gene: TRBV20-1; d_gene: NA; abundance: NA; CDR3nt: TGCAGTGCTAGAGGGGACTTTACGATCGGGGAGACCCAGTACTTC; CDR3aa: CSARGDFTIGETQYF
j_gene: TRBJ1-1; v_gene: TRBV7-9; d_gene: TRBD1; abundance: NA; CDR3nt: TGTGCCAGCAGTTTCGACAGGGGTTGGAACACTGAAGCTTTCTTT; CDR3aa: CASSFDRGWNTEAFF
j_gene: TRBJ1-1; v_gene: TRBV13; d_gene: TRBD1; abundance: once; CDR3nt: TGTGCCAGCAGCCGACAGGGAACAGGGGTGCGTGAAGCTTTCTTT; CDR3aa: CASSRQGTGVREAFF
j_gene: TRBJ2-5; v_gene: TRBV7-3; d_gene: NA; abundance: few; CDR3nt: TGTGCCAGCAGCTTAACATTTCGGGAGACCCAGTACTTC; CDR3aa: CASSLTFRETQYF
j_gene: TRBJ2-1; v_gene: TRBV6-6; d_gene: NA; abundance: few; CDR3nt: TGTGCCAGCAGCTCTCAGAGGACGGCCCACAATGAGCAGTTCTTC; CDR3aa: CASSSQRTAHNEQFF
j_gene: TRBJ1-4; v_gene: TRBV7-2; d_gene: NA; abundance: NA; CDR3nt: TGTGCCAGCAGCTTAGTTCGTTTCGGGCAGGTATACGAAAAACTGTTTTTT; CDR3aa: CASSLVRFGQVYEKLFF
j_gene: TRBJ2-1; v_gene: TRBV20-1; d_gene: TRBD2; abundance: few; CDR3nt: TGCAGTGCGCGTCGACTAGCGGAGAGACGGGATCATCAGTTCTTC; CDR3aa: CSARRLAERRDHQFF
j_gene: TRBJ2-1; v_gene: TRBV7-2; d_gene: NA; abundance: many; CDR3nt: TGTGCCAGCAGCTTACGCGGCTCGAGCTCCTACAATGAGCAGTTCTTC; CDR3aa: CASSLRGSSSYNEQFF
j_gene: TRBJ2-5; v_gene: TRBV20-1; d_gene: NA; abundance: NA; CDR3nt: TGCAGTGCTAACGGGCTGGAGACCCAGTACTTC; CDR3aa: CSANGLETQYF
j_gene: TRBJ2-7; v_gene: TRBV12-3/TRBV12-4; d_gene: NA; abundance: NA; CDR3nt: TGTGCCAGCAGTACAAGCGCCACTACACCCTACGAGCAGTACTTC; CDR3aa: CASSTSATTPYEQYF
j_gene: TRBJ2-7; v_gene: TRBV27; d_gene: NA; abundance: NA; CDR3nt: TGTGCCAGCAGTTTATCGTACGGGACAAAGACCTACGAGCAGTACTTC; CDR3aa: CASSLSYGTKTYEQYF
j_gene: TRBJ2-7; v_gene: TRBV20-1; d_gene: TRBD1; abundance: NA; CDR3nt: TGCAGTGCTGAGATTCCAGGGGGCGGGTACGAGCAGTACTTC; CDR3aa: CSAEIPGGGYEQYF
j_gene: TRBJ2-1; v_gene: TRBV10-3; d_gene: NA; abundance: NA; CDR3nt: TGTACCATCAGTGAGGGGATTAGCTCCTACAATGAGCAGTTCTTC; CDR3aa: CTISEGISSYNEQFF
j_gene: TRBJ1-5; v_gene: TRBV9; d_gene: TRBD1; abundance: NA; CDR3nt: TGTGCCAGCAGCGTAGACGCAGGGGGCACGGCCCAGCATTTT; CDR3aa: CASSVDAGGTAQHF
j_gene: TRBJ2-5; v_gene: TRBV6-2/TRBV6-3; d_gene: NA; abundance: NA; CDR3nt: TGTGCCAGCAGAACTACATTGGAACAGTACTTC; CDR3aa: CASRTTLEQYF
j_gene: TRBJ2-5; v_gene: TRBV5-1; d_gene: NA; abundance: NA; CDR3nt: TGCGCCAGCAGAACTTCTCCGGGACACCTTGGTCGTAAAGAGACCCAGTACTTC; CDR3aa: CASRTSPGHLGRKETQYF
j_gene: TRBJ2-7; v_gene: TRBV9; d_gene: NA; abundance: NA; CDR3nt: TGTGCCAGCAGCCCCTGGGACCAGGTCCCCTACGAGCAGTACTTC; CDR3aa: CASSPWDQVPYEQYF
j_gene: TRBJ2-5; v_gene: TRBV6-2/TRBV6-3; d_gene: NA; abundance: NA; CDR3nt: TGTGCCAGCAATCCGATTTATCAAGAGACCCAGTACTTC; CDR3aa: CASNPIYQETQYF
j_gene: TRBJ2-1; v_gene: TRBV21-1; d_gene: NA; abundance: few; CDR3nt: TGTGCCAGCAGCAAAGCGGTAGGGGATGAGCAGTTCTTC; CDR3aa: CASSKAVGDEQFF
j_gene: TRBJ1-1; v_gene: TRBV4-3; d_gene: TRBD1; abundance: NA; CDR3nt: TGCGCCAGCAGGCGCACACGGGACAGGGGTGACACTGAAGCTTTCTTT; CDR3aa: CASRRTRDRGDTEAFF
j_gene: TRBJ2-3; v_gene: TRBV7-2; d_gene: NA; abundance: once; CDR3nt: TGTGCCAGCAGCTTAGGGGCCTCGGGGGGCAGCAGCGATACGCAGTATTTT; CDR3aa: CASSLGASGGSSDTQYF
j_gene: TRBJ1-5; v_gene: TRBV20-1; d_gene: NA; abundance: NA; CDR3nt: TGCAGTGCCGTACACCATTATAGCAATCAGCCCCAGCATTTT; CDR3aa: CSAVHHYSNQPQHF
j_gene: TRBJ2-5; v_gene: TRBV18; d_gene: TRBD2; abundance: NA; CDR3nt: TGTGCCAGCTCACCGGCTAGCGGAGAGACCCAGTACTTC; CDR3aa: CASSPASGETQYF
j_gene: TRBJ1-2; v_gene: TRBV5-1; d_gene: TRBD1; abundance: NA; CDR3nt: TGCGCCAGCAGCTCCGGGACAGGCCCAGGCTATGGCTACACCTTC; CDR3aa: CASSSGTGPGYGYTF